This T cell receptor (beta chain) was captured in a study of T cell responses to AZD1222 COVID-19 vaccine. Study-level results: Only a handful of people who got AZD1222 tested seropositive at baseline. Of spike-specific TCRs, nearly half reportedly target regions left unmutated in variants. Among the donors, most were white British and more were female, and clonal diversity was possibly underestimated.

Remarks on this clone: Its antigen is not identified. At the DNA level, this CDR3 is encoded by other sequences in the same sample as well.

CDR1 LNHDA and CDR2 SQIVND come from the germline V gene (reference sequence). CDR3 length: 13 residues. V dropped 3 bases and J dropped 7 bases, with 10 bases sitting between them. Assay used: immunoSEQ multiplex PCR; TCRdb lists only in-frame clones, some missing. This table has 110,000 or so clones, approximately 88% appearing once. This TCR was sampled from an adult who received the AZD1222 COVID-19 vaccine. This chain uses TRBV19 with TRBJ1-5; D unclear. The sequencing used peripheral blood, collected 28 days after the second AZD1222 dose. In DNA, the CDR3 is TGTGCCAGTAGTATTGTGGGCGGACAGCCCCAGCATTTT. This translates into CASSIVGGQPQHF.